Given below is one T cell receptor (beta chain) in context. The target of this receptor is not known. The record has no base qualities; no much larger clone is one base away. The entry originates in a study of T cells in Graves' hyperthyroidism and ophthalmopathy (dated by TCRdb to the late 2010s). Turning to the overall study: Peripheral blood was sampled at the time of initial diagnosis, prior to any treatment. To identify distinguishing TCR V-J signatures, a discovery cohort of about 95 patients was used, comprising 40 to 45 with Graves' ophthalmopathy and approximately 57 with stable Graves' hyperthyroidism. Whether ophthalmopathy could be predicted prospectively was tested in an independent validation cohort made up of 18 to 20 hyperthyroidism patients plus 17 patients who later progressed to ophthalmopathy. For training and testing, the approximately 97 patients in the discovery cohort were randomly divided in a 7:3 ratio. The study also compared thyroid tissue and blood T-cell repertoires from a handful of Graves' hyperthyroidism patients. Following sampling, methimazole starting at 30 mg daily was given to hyperthyroidism patients, and high-dose intravenous methylprednisolone was given to ophthalmopathy patients. The paper reports TCR Vbeta CDR3 sequencing of some 140 peripheral blood samples: under 45 ophthalmopathy, under 85 hyperthyroidism and approximately 17 progressor patients.

The hyperthyroidism patients were between 18 and 65 years old and newly diagnosed, with a disease duration of less than 2 months. The study excluded patients with uncontrolled infections, other autoimmune diseases, pregnancy or lactation. Diagnoses were based on clinical symptoms, serum thyroxine and TRAb, thyroid ultrasound and orbital computed tomography. Blood from progressor patients was drawn when they were first diagnosed with hyperthyroidism, before any ophthalmopathy symptoms appeared. PBMCs were separated from 7.5 to 10 ml of fresh peripheral blood using Ficoll-Paque density gradient centrifugation. Patients classed as progressors first received a Graves' hyperthyroidism diagnosis and then went on to develop ophthalmopathy during follow-up. Total RNA was extracted using Trizol reagent, and RNA quality was assessed on an Agilent 2100 Bioanalyzer. TCR beta CDR3 regions were amplified from RNA transcripts. A first-round RT-PCR of the TCR CDR3 used the HTBI primer set with the Qiagen OneStep RT-PCR kit. Libraries were constructed in a second round of multiplex PCR, after which size selection and purification were carried out. Libraries were sequenced paired-end with 100 bp reads on an Illumina HiSeq2000. The original methods were these. SOAPnuke was used to process the raw data, throwing out any read that contained adapters or uncalled bases, had a mean Phred below 15, or lacked an exact constant-primer or identifier match. High-quality paired reads were merged using COPE v1.2.5, and each unique nucleotide sequence was defined as a clonotype. Clonotypes were aligned to IMGT TRBV, TRBD and TRBJ reference segments using MiTCR v1.1. The analysis included only V-J combinations with a frequency above 0.0001, which together covered roughly 99% of the repertoires. A TCS score was defined as the ratio between F50 (clonal expansion) and ExV (chaos), using BLOSUM62-based TCRdist between CDR3 peptides within each V-J. Welch's t-statistics and random forest reduced approximately 520 V-J features to about 13, which were used in a naive Bayes classifier (R e1071). TCRdb reworked the public reads: Q25 trimming with fastp, MiXCR clone assembly, productive beta chains retained. Each record represents a unique CDR3 protein, reported with the most common genes and DNA among its rows. It is TCRdb's table, rather than the study itself, that gives the V and J calls and clone size. The sample data list around 250,000 distinct CDR3 sequences, and more than 14% of these were observed just once. Jointly, the top ten make up about an eighth of the sample.

What the study reported, not specific to this receptor: Most expanded thyroid clonotypes (frequency above 0.001) were also detected in blood, a finding suggesting that blood repertoires may reflect thyroid immune responses. Ophthalmopathy was separated from stable hyperthyroidism by a 13 V-J signature model, with approximately 86% sensitivity and roughly 81% specificity obtained in cross-validation and 80%/75% obtained in testing. Sample size was not statistically predetermined, and investigators were not blinded to group allocation. In validation, the model predicted progression to ophthalmopathy a median of about 6.8 months before onset, with about 67% sensitivity and about 75% specificity.

From its cysteine to its phenylalanine, the CDR3 spans 12 amino acids. Just CDR3 DNA is preserved here, 36 bases in frame from base 1. CDR1 and CDR2, per the germline V gene (reference sequence), are WNHNN and SYGVQD. V gives up 3 bases and J gives up 3 bases, and the segment between their germline ends measures 6 bases. Sequenced: blood. The TCR comes from a woman aged 40 to 50 with Graves' hyperthyroidism that later progressed to Graves' ophthalmopathy. The chain employs TRBV10-1 and TRBJ2-7; the D gene cannot be named for sure. The CDR3 region: CASSDGVYEQYF. Read as DNA, the sequence is TGCGCCAGCAGTGATGGGGTCTACGAGCAGTACTTC.